This T cell receptor (beta chain) was recovered during a study of T cell repertoires in cytomegalovirus infection. Whole-study context: Selection of CMV epitopes for the study included recently identified HLA-C-restricted and well-studied HLA-B-restricted ones. Public TCR beta signatures provided an indication of both CMV infection and a matching HLA type.

Using its own MiXCR run on the reads, TCRdb lists one record per CDR3 protein. The sample records 35,000 or so distinct CDR3 sequences, about 48% being singletons. Findings and caveats of the study: Totalled public TCR beta family frequency picked out people who carried CMV plus the relevant HLA.

This clonotype has more than one count but fewer than ten. Its antigen is not identified. The CDR3 sequence is 11 residues long. Trimming removed 4 bases at V and 5 bases at J, with 6 bases between. Looked up from germline, CDR1 is SGHKS and CDR2 is YYEKEE (reference sequence). The source was CD8+ T cells from cultured PBMCs, collected from culture after CMV antigen stimulation. This chain uses TRBV5-5 with TRBJ1-1, with D possibly being TRBD1 (6 bases). This receptor was taken from a human donor in good health (CMV status not recorded). Some clones in this sample may be carry-over from other donors' samples. CDR3 amino acids: CASSQGTEAFF. The CDR3 DNA sequence: TGTGCCAGCAGCCAGGGGACTGAAGCTTTCTTT.